The 17 T cell receptor beta chains given below trace back to one sample, sequenced in a study of T cells after posttransplantation cyclophosphamide. A marrow graft followed busulfan-fludarabine conditioning, with cyclophosphamide on days +3 and +4. Sequenced by immunoSEQ multiplex PCR; TCRdb stores in-frame clones only, minus some. This sample has 20,000 or so clones, with around 85% found just once. The sample here was PBMCs, taken after allogeneic stem cell transplant with posttransplant cyclophosphamide. These receptors originate from a female patient aged 30 to 45 who received an allogeneic stem cell transplant from an unrelated donor, was CMV-positive, and had no GVHD. Some T cells could come from the graft donor.

The chain uses TRBV6-6 and TRBJ1-1; TRBD1 is a possible D gene (5 bases). Germline values: CDR1 MNHNY, CDR2 SVGAGI (reference sequence). The CDR3 extends over 16 amino acids. Trimming cost V 1 base and J 4 bases, with 16 bases left between them. CDR3 region: CASSYWWGVSITEAFF. Written as DNA, the CDR3 is TGTGCCAGCAGTTACTGGTGGGGGGTTAGTATCACTGAAGCTTTCTTT.

This chain connects TRBV9 to TRBJ2-1, with D tentatively TRBD2 (5 bases). Germline CDR1 reads SGDLS; CDR2 reads YYNGEE. CDR3 length: 13 amino acids. The germline V and J ends were trimmed by 3 bases and 5 bases, with 9 bases remaining between them. The CDR3 nucleotides are TGTGCCAGCAGCGCCGGACTGAACAATGAGCAGTTCTTC. Translated: CASSAGLNNEQFF.

This rearrangement joins TRBV27 to TRBJ1-1; tentative D call: TRBD1 (6 bases). V shed 6 bases and J shed 0 bases, with 14 bases lying between them. The CDR3 spans 15 residues. Per germline, CDR1 MNHEY and CDR2 SMNVEV (reference sequence). For the CDR3, the DNA is TGTGCCAGCAGGACAGCGGGACACATGAACACTGAAGCTTTCTTT. It encodes CASRTAGHMNTEAFF.

The chain uses TRBV19 and TRBJ2-7; D not certain. Trimming took off 3 bases at V and 2 bases at J, with 8 bases between the two ends. The CDR3 loop spans 13 amino acids. In germline, CDR1 is LNHDA, CDR2 SQIVND (reference sequence). The DNA of the CDR3 is TGTGCCAGTAGTATTAGCATTACCTACGAGCAGTACTTC. This gives the protein CASSISITYEQYF.

V gene TRBV9 combines with J gene TRBJ1-1; 7 positions agree with TRBD1. V shed 2 bases, J shed 0 bases, and the junction held 7 bases outside the gene matches. This CDR3 is 16 amino acids long. Germline V gives CDR1 SGDLS, CDR2 YYNGEE. Written as DNA, the CDR3 is TGTGCCAGCAGCGTCGGAGGGGGCCTAATGAACACTGAAGCTTTCTTT. Translating it yields CASSVGGGLMNTEAFF.

The chain joins TRBV7-9 to TRBJ2-5; weak D call: TRBD2 (7 bases). The germline CDR1 and CDR2 sequences are SEHNR and FQNEAQ (reference sequence). The V end lost 5 bases, the J end lost 0 bases, and 13 bases lay between the germline ends. This CDR3 comprises 15 residues. The CDR3 nucleotides read TGTGCCAGCAGCCTGGGGGGGCCCGACCAAGAGACCCAGTACTTC. It is translated as CASSLGGPDQETQYF. The full variable domain, its missing parts supplied by reference TRBV7-9 and TRBJ2-5, is DTGVSQNPRHKITKRGQNVTFRCDPISEHNRLYWYRQTLGQGPEFLTYFQNEAQLEKSRLLSDRFSAERPKGSFSTLEIQRTEQGDSAMYLCASSLGGPDQETQYFGPGTRLLVL.

This clone occurred once. The DNA for the CDR3 is TGTGCCAGCAGCTTCTTAGGACTAGCGGGGGGAGTTAATGAGCAGTTCTTC. Translation gives CASSFLGLAGGVNEQFF. The chain is built from TRBV7-9 and TRBJ2-1; TRBD2 matches at 14 bases. The CDR3 is 17 amino acids. V lost 3 bases to trimming and J lost 7 bases; unmatched junction nucleotides: 8. In germline, CDR1 is SEHNR, CDR2 FQNEAQ (reference sequence).

The chain combines TRBV27 with TRBJ1-2; D remains unclear. The CDR3 spans 14 residues. V lost 5 bases, J lost 7 bases, and 17 bases lay in between. Germline CDR1 is MNHEY and CDR2 is SMNVEV (reference sequence). This CDR3 reads CASSPIRGASGYTF. Here the CDR3 DNA reads TGTGCCAGCAGTCCGATTCGGGGTGCCAGTGGCTACACCTTC.

The V gene is TRBV6-6, the J gene TRBJ2-1, with 8 bases aligning to TRBD1. After removal of 6 bases from V and 9 bases from J, the junction contained 4 bases not matched to a gene. Germline V gene sequence: CDR1 MNHNY, CDR2 SVGAGI (reference sequence). The CDR3 consists of 12 residues. In DNA, the CDR3 is TGTGCCAGCAGGACAGGGGATCCTGAGCAGTTCTTC. Translation: CASRTGDPEQFF.

This chain links TRBV11-3 with TRBJ2-5; TRBD2 matches at 14 bases. V shed 0 bases and J 3 bases; nucleotides not matched to a gene: 0. CDR1 is SGHNT, CDR2 YENEEA, per germline. The CDR3 covers 16 residues. For the CDR3, the DNA is TGTGCCAGCAGCTTAGAGACTAGCGGGGGGGAAGAGACCCAGTACTTC. It translates to CASSLETSGGEETQYF.

The CDR3 nucleotides read TGTGCCAGCAGTTCCAGGAACACTGAAGCTTTCTTT. It is translated as CASSSRNTEAFF. This rearrangement joins TRBV28 to TRBJ1-1; D gene unclear. This CDR3 spans 12 amino acids. Germline loops: CDR1 MDHEN, CDR2 SYDVKM. Trimming took 4 bases from V and 1 from J, leaving 4 bases between them. Variable domain in full (rest from reference TRBV28 and TRBJ1-1): DVKVTQSSRYLVKRTGEKVFLECVQDMDHENMFWYRQDPGLGLRLIYFSYDVKMKEKGDIPEGYSVSREKKERFSLILESASTNQTSMYLCASSSRNTEAFFGQGTRLTVV.

The rearrangement uses TRBV1 and TRBJ2-7; the D segment call TRBD2 is taken from the table without a DNA check. TRBV1 corresponds to a pseudogene. This CDR3 is built from 15 residues. CDR3 region: CTSSQDQRGFYEQYF. CDR3 in DNA: TGCACCAGCAGCCAAGATCAGAGAGGTTTCTACGAGCAGTACTTC.

This rearrangement joins TRBV6-5 to TRBJ1-6, with 7 bases that match TRBD1. V gave up 0 bases and J gave up 10 bases; unmatched junction bases: 9. This CDR3 has 16 residues. Germline CDR1 reads MNHEY; CDR2 reads SVGAGI. CDR3 DNA sequence: TGTGCCAGCAGTTACTCGAGGGGGCAGGAGGAGTCACCCCTCCACTTT. Protein product: CASSYSRGQEESPLHF.

This clone was seen a few times. This chain connects TRBV28 to TRBJ1-1, with TRBD1 as a possible D gene (6 bases). V was shortened by 6 bases and J by 7 bases, with 9 bases between the two germline ends. The CDR3 length is 11 residues. CDR1 and CDR2 (germline): MDHEN, SYDVKM. Here the CDR3 reads CASSRTVEAFF. DNA for the CDR3: TGTGCCAGCAGCCGGACAGTTGAAGCTTTCTTT.

J is TRBJ1-4 and V is TRBV19; 11 bases are a match to TRBD1. Trimming cost V 6 bases and J 6 bases; bases outside gene matches: 6. This CDR3 has 15 residues. Looked up from germline, CDR1 is LNHDA and CDR2 is SQIVND (reference sequence). CDR3 residues: CASRKPGQGDEKLFF. The DNA of the CDR3 is TGTGCCAGTAGAAAACCGGGACAGGGGGATGAAAAACTGTTTTTT.

The chain employs TRBV5-4 and TRBJ1-2; TRBD1 agrees at 10 bases. Germline CDR1 reads SGHNT; CDR2 reads YYREEE (reference sequence). This CDR3 has 15 residues. Trimming removed 4 bases from V and 4 bases from J; junction bases left unmatched: 7. The CDR3 protein is CASSEGTGEGYGYTF. CDR3 nucleotides: TGTGCCAGCAGCGAAGGGACAGGGGAGGGCTATGGCTACACCTTC.

V gene TRBV6-1 combines with J gene TRBJ1-5, with D tentatively TRBD1 (5 bases). The V end lost 1 base, the J end lost 7 bases, and 11 bases lay between the germline ends. The CDR3 length is 14 residues. Germline V gene data show CDR1 as MNHNS and CDR2 as SASEGT. As DNA, the CDR3 is TGTGCCAGCAGTGAAGGCAGGGTTTCACAGCCCCAGCATTTT. This encodes CASSEGRVSQPQHF.